These 29 T cell receptor beta chains were sequenced from one sample in a study of OX40 agonist ivuxolimab in advanced cancers. Produced via immunoSEQ multiplex PCR; TCRdb's table is partial and in-frame only. In the table there are more than 55,000 clones, nearly 90% of which are singletons. The starting material was CD4+ or CD8+ T cells sorted from blood, obtained in a trial of the OX40 agonist ivuxolimab. The receptor source for this set is an adult with an advanced solid tumor such as melanoma, head and neck, liver or kidney cancer.

The chain links TRBV25-1 to TRBJ2-1; no definite D call. CDR1 MGHDK and CDR2 SYGVNS come from the germline V gene. The CDR3 consists of 15 residues. V was clipped by 1 base and J by 4 bases, with 11 bases between them. The CDR3: CASSEFRADYNEQFF. The CDR3 bases are TGTGCCAGCAGTGAATTTAGGGCAGATTACAATGAGCAGTTCTTC.

V usage is TRBV2 and J usage is TRBJ1-3; 7 bases are shared with TRBD1. Germline loops: CDR1 SNHLY, CDR2 FYNNEI. The CDR3 spans 14 residues. The V and J ends lost 8 bases and 3 bases, in that order; junction bases with no gene match: 7. The CDR3 spells CASLQGISGNTIYF. The DNA of the CDR3 is TGTGCCAGCCTACAGGGGATAAGTGGAAACACCATATATTTT.

The rearrangement links TRBV28 to TRBJ2-3, with unresolved D. The CDR3 runs to 12 residues. Trimming took 5 bases from V and 3 from J, leaving 6 bases between them. Germline CDR1 MDHEN, CDR2 SYDVKM. The CDR3 is CASSPRTDTQYF. The DNA of the CDR3 is TGTGCCAGCAGTCCTCGTACAGATACGCAGTATTTT.

This clone was detected only once. CDR3 amino acids: CASRILHIDTQYF. DNA for the CDR3: TGTGCCAGCAGAATCCTTCATATTGATACGCAGTATTTT. The V and J genes are TRBV7-9 and TRBJ2-3; D is unclear. The CDR3 runs 13 residues. Germline V gene lookup returns CDR1 SEHNR and CDR2 FQNEAQ (reference sequence). The ends were cut back, 6 bases at V and 6 bases at J, with 13 bases in the middle.

This rearrangement joins TRBV11-3 to TRBJ1-5; maybe TRBD1 (6 bases). The germline CDR1 and CDR2 sequences are SGHNT and YENEEA. CDR3 length: 15 residues. Trimming removed 1 base at V and 4 bases at J, with 11 bases between. This chain's CDR3 is CASSLVGQGNQPQHF. The CDR3 nucleotides are TGTGCCAGCAGCTTAGTAGGGCAGGGGAATCAGCCCCAGCATTTT.

V is TRBV4-1 and J is TRBJ1-2; TRBD1 is a possible D gene (5 bases). V was trimmed by 4 bases and J by 1 base, leaving 16 bases between them. The CDR3 sequence is 16 residues long. Germline V CDR1 and CDR2: MGHRA, YSYEKL. CDR3 loop: CASSPRVTSNNYGYTF. The CDR3 DNA follows: TGCGCCAGCAGCCCCAGGGTCACCTCCAATAACTATGGCTACACCTTC.

This chain joins TRBV6-1 and TRBJ1-4, with no clear D. The CDR3 sequence is 14 residues long. From germline, CDR1 is MNHNS and CDR2 SASEGT. V lost 7 bases to trimming and J lost 10 bases, with 19 bases between them. CDR3 DNA: TGTGCCAGCATGAGTGCGGTCGAGGTGCGAAAACTGTTTTTT. Translated: CASMSAVEVRKLFF.

This chain joins TRBV10-3 and TRBJ1-1; D is perhaps TRBD1 (6 bases). Germline V gene data show CDR1 as ENHRY and CDR2 as SYGVKD. The CDR3 is 13 amino acids. The V end was cut by 7 bases, the J end by 0 bases, with 9 bases between. The CDR3 protein is CAIKGQMNTEAFF. DNA of the CDR3: TGTGCCATCAAAGGACAGATGAACACTGAAGCTTTCTTT.

In this sample, this clone turned up once. The gene calls are TRBV2 and TRBJ2-5; TRBD1 or TRBD2 may be the D gene (5 bases each). Trimming stripped 2 bases from V and 3 bases from J, with 13 bases between. Germline CDR1 and CDR2: SNHLY and FYNNEI. CDR3 length equals 15 residues. CDR3: CASSESLGTKETQYF. The CDR3 bases are TGTGCCAGCAGTGAATCTCTAGGGACCAAAGAGACCCAGTACTTC.

The J gene is TRBJ2-7, the V gene TRBV19; TRBD1 matches 8 bases. The CDR3 is made up of 15 amino acids. V gave up 1 base and J gave up 4 bases; unmatched junction bases: 6. Germline-derived CDR1 and CDR2 are LNHDA and SQIVND (reference sequence). Here the CDR3 reads CASSIVPGQVYEQYF. The CDR3 DNA is TGTGCCAGTAGTATAGTCCCGGGACAGGTTTACGAGCAGTACTTC.

This chain joins TRBV20-1 and TRBJ2-1; D tentatively reads TRBD1 or TRBD2 (5 bases each). In germline, CDR1 is DFQATT, CDR2 SNEGSKA (reference sequence). The CDR3 has 11 amino acids. V lost 6 bases and J 13 bases, leaving 16 bases between the germline ends. CDR3 region: CSAQRGAYQFF. As DNA, the CDR3 is TGCAGTGCCCAGCGAGGGGCGTATCAGTTCTTC.

The chain combines TRBV6-1 with TRBJ1-1; 8 bases agree with TRBD1. Germline V CDR1 and CDR2: MNHNS, SASEGT. Trimming cost V 6 bases and J 6 bases; bases outside gene matches: 9. This CDR3 has 14 residues. The CDR3 DNA sequence: TGTGCCAGCAGGGTGGACAGGGTAGGAGCTGAAGCTTTCTTT. Translated: CASRVDRVGAEAFF.

V usage is TRBV6-5 and J usage is TRBJ1-2, with D possibly being TRBD1 (5 bases). CDR3 length: 12 amino acids. V was cut by 4 bases and J by 8 bases, with 11 bases left in between. Germline CDR1 reads MNHEY; CDR2 reads SVGAGI. The CDR3 sequence is CASSSGFRGYTF. CDR3 coding DNA: TGTGCCAGCAGTTCAGGGTTTCGAGGCTACACCTTC.

The chain joins TRBV10-3 to TRBJ1-2, with TRBD1 matching 8 bases. This CDR3 contains 14 residues. V was pared by 5 bases and J by 0 bases, with 2 bases of the junction left unmatched. From germline, CDR1 is ENHRY and CDR2 SYGVKD. Here the CDR3 reads CAISRDRTNYGYTF. For the CDR3, the DNA is TGTGCCATCAGTCGGGACAGGACTAACTATGGCTACACCTTC.

This clone has more than one count but fewer than ten. The chain combines TRBV4-2 with TRBJ1-1, with unresolved D. CDR1 and CDR2 (germline): LGHNA, YNFKEQ. There are 14 residues in the CDR3. V was clipped by 1 base and J by 4 bases, with 10 bases between them. In DNA form, the CDR3 reads TGTGCCAGCAGCCAAGGGTTATTCTTCACTGAAGCTTTCTTT. Residues: CASSQGLFFTEAFF.

The V and J genes are TRBV11-2 and TRBJ2-6; the D is unclear. Trimming cost V 5 bases and J 3 bases, with 8 bases left between them. CDR1 and CDR2 (germline): SGHAT, FQNNGV. The CDR3 sequence is 14 residues long. The DNA of the CDR3 is TGTGCCAGCAGCGATTATGGTGGGGCCAACGTCCTGACTTTC. As protein: CASSDYGGANVLTF.

This rearrangement joins TRBV6-1 to TRBJ2-1; 8 bases align to TRBD1. The V gene's germline CDR1 is MNHNS and CDR2 SASEGT. The CDR3 is 15 amino acids. J was trimmed by 10 bases and V by 4 bases; bases with no gene match: 12. CDR3 sequence (DNA): TGTGCCAGCAGTGGCGGACAGGGAACCCAACGGGAGCAGTTCTTC. It encodes CASSGGQGTQREQFF.

The V gene is TRBV14, the J gene TRBJ2-6; D is ambiguous. Looked up from germline, CDR1 is SGHDN and CDR2 is FVKESK. Trimming left V 5 bases short and J 0 bases short, with 11 bases between. This CDR3 has 16 residues. CDR3 nucleotide sequence: TGTGCCAGCAGCATGTTTGAATACTCTGGGGCCAACGTCCTGACTTTC. Translated: CASSMFEYSGANVLTF. Drawing the rest from reference TRBV14 and TRBJ2-6, the complete variable domain is EAGVTQFPSHSVIEKGQTVTLRCDPISGHDNLYWYRRVMGKEIKFLLHFVKESKQDESGMPNNRFLAERTGGTYSTLKVQPAELEDSGVYFCASSMFEYSGANVLTFGAGSRLTVL.

The chain couples TRBV7-2 to TRBJ2-7; TRBD2 matches 9 bases. This CDR3 is 17 amino acids long. CDR1 and CDR2 from the germline V gene are SGHTA and FQGNSA. J lost 0 bases, V lost 3 bases, and 9 bases had no gene match. The CDR3 sequence: CASSFVPGGGASYEQYF. In DNA form, the CDR3 reads TGTGCCAGCAGCTTCGTCCCGGGCGGGGGGGCCTCCTACGAGCAGTACTTC. The variable domain in full, with the rest retrieved from reference TRBV7-2 and TRBJ2-7, is GAGVSQSPSNKVTEKGKDVELRCDPISGHTALYWYRQSLGQGLEFLIYFQGNSAPDKSGLPSDRFSAERTGGSVSTLTIQRTQQEDSAVYLCASSFVPGGGASYEQYFGPGTRLTVT.

The chain has TRBV5-6 and TRBJ2-5; no definite D call. The germline CDR1 and CDR2 sequences are SGHDT and YYEEEE. The V end lost 0 bases, the J end lost 3 bases, and 6 bases lay between the germline ends. CDR3 length equals 13 residues. The CDR3 sequence: CASSLVGKETQYF. The DNA of the CDR3 is TGTGCCAGCAGCTTGGTGGGGAAAGAGACCCAGTACTTC.

This chain joins TRBV23-1 and TRBJ2-7; D not certain. TRBV23-1 is assigned to the ORF class and has an uncertain function. Between the trimmed V and J ends, which lost 11 bases and 3 bases, there was a span of 8 bases. This CDR3 spans 10 amino acids. The CDR3 DNA is TGCGCCGCAGGTTGCTACGAGCAGTACTTC. Encoded protein: CAAGCYEQYF.

The rearrangement uses TRBV19 and TRBJ1-2; possible D gene TRBD1, 5 bases. Germline CDR1 LNHDA, CDR2 SQIVND (reference sequence). Trimming took 3 bases from V and 4 from J, leaving 12 bases between them. CDR3 size: 14 residues. The DNA of the CDR3 is TGTGCCAGTAGTATGAATGAGGGGACCTATGGCTACACCTTC. It encodes CASSMNEGTYGYTF.

The chain employs TRBV27 and TRBJ1-1, with D maybe TRBD1 (5 bases). Germline lookup yields CDR1 MNHEY and CDR2 SMNVEV (reference sequence). This CDR3 region has 18 residues. V was cut by 3 bases and J by 3 bases, with 23 bases left in between. The CDR3 DNA is TGTGCCAGCAGTTTTAGGGGTGTGACATACTACCAAGACACTGAAGCTTTCTTT. Translated, it gives CASSFRGVTYYQDTEAFF.

The chain uses TRBV19 and TRBJ2-7, with 7 bases matching TRBD2. Germline-derived CDR1 and CDR2 are LNHDA and SQIVND (reference sequence). J lost 0 bases, V lost 1 base, and 3 bases had no gene match. The CDR3 length is 15 residues. Here the CDR3 reads CASSIGTSASYEQYF. The CDR3 DNA is TGTGCCAGTAGTATAGGCACTAGCGCCTCCTACGAGCAGTACTTC.

The chain links TRBV7-6 to TRBJ2-1, with 7 bases matching TRBD1. The CDR3 sequence is 13 residues long. Per germline, CDR1 SGHVS and CDR2 FNYEAQ. V lost 5 bases, J lost 11 bases, and 9 bases stayed unmatched. The CDR3 region is CASSPSRDSKQFF. CDR3 DNA: TGTGCCAGCAGCCCTAGCAGGGACAGTAAGCAGTTCTTC.

Only a few counts were recorded for this clone. The chain's CDR3 is CASSDVGSYEQYF. In DNA, the CDR3 is TGTGCCAGCAGTGATGTGGGTTCCTACGAGCAGTACTTC. The V gene is TRBV2, the J gene TRBJ2-7, with D unclear. Germline CDR1 and CDR2: SNHLY and FYNNEI. This CDR3 contains 13 residues. V was shortened by 3 bases and J by 1 base, with 7 bases between the two germline ends.

With respect to this clone: Other DNA sequences in the sample encode the same CDR3. The V call is TRBV2, the J call TRBJ2-5; D unclear. CDR1 is SNHLY, CDR2 FYNNEI, per germline. The V gene lost 2 bases and the J gene lost 2 bases, with 9 bases spanning the gap. The CDR3 is made up of 14 amino acids. CDR3 DNA sequence: TGTGCCAGCAGTGAAAGCAGCCTACAAGAGACCCAGTACTTC. Its translation is CASSESSLQETQYF.

The chain joins TRBV18 to TRBJ1-3; no firm D call. The CDR3 runs to 13 residues. V lost 2 bases to trimming and J lost 11 bases, with 13 bases between them. The germline V gene encodes CDR1 KGHSH and CDR2 LQKENI. The CDR3 sequence: CASSPVTDLPIYF. The CDR3 bases are TGTGCCAGCTCACCAGTAACCGACCTGCCCATATATTTT. The variable domain in full, completed from reference TRBV18 and TRBJ1-3, reads NAGVMQNPRHLVRRRGQEARLRCSPMKGHSHVYWYRQLPEEGLKFMVYLQKENIIDESGMPKERFSAEFPKEGPSILRIQQVVRGDSAAYFCASSPVTDLPIYFGEGSWLTVV.

The chain uses TRBV29-1 and TRBJ1-1; 7 bases are shared with TRBD1. The ends lost 6 bases at V and 4 bases at J; junction bases unmatched: 8. The V gene's germline CDR1 is SQVTM and CDR2 ANQGSEA. This CDR3 is built from 13 residues. The CDR3 DNA reads as TGCAGCGTGGACAGGCGTCGGGGCACTGAAGCTTTCTTT. This codes for CSVDRRRGTEAFF. The whole variable domain, filled in from reference TRBV29-1 and TRBJ1-1, reads SAVISQKPSRDICQRGTSLTIQCQVDSQVTMMFWYRQQPGQSLTLIATANQGSEATYESGFVIDKFPISRPNLTFSTLTVSNMSPEDSSIYLCSVDRRRGTEAFFGQGTRLTVV.